Below, 25 T cell receptor beta chains from the same sample are listed, as sequenced in a study of cytomegalovirus exposure and HLA in healthy donors (dated by TCRdb to between 2016 and 2019). The library was obtained by the immunoSEQ multiplex PCR assay. For the multiplex PCR, a mixture combining 60 forward primers for TCR Vbeta segments and 13 reverse primers for TCR Jbeta segments was used. The table was pulled from immuneACCESS by TCRdb, which kept in-frame rearrangements only. Such tables lose some clones; where checked, under half of the loss comes from unresolved V genes, and the rest has no known cause. Here the sample has 150,000 to 180,000 clones; 80% occur a single time. The top ten constitute around 5.2% of the sample. Sequences were obtained from PBMCs. The receptors shown here come from a woman aged 40 to 50 in good health and CMV-seropositive.

V gene TRBV6-5 combines with J gene TRBJ1-1, with a possible D match to TRBD1 (5 bases). The CDR3 runs 14 residues. In germline, CDR1 is MNHEY, CDR2 SVGAGI. The V end lost 0 bases, the J end lost 11 bases, and 16 bases lay between the germline ends. The DNA for the CDR3 is TGTGCCAGCAGTTACTCGCGGCAGGGATTGGAGGCTTTCTTT. Translation: CASSYSRQGLEAFF.

This clone occurred a few times. The CDR3, as DNA: TGTGCCAGCAGTTTTTCCTACGAGCAGTACTTC. Amino acid sequence: CASSFSYEQYF. V gene TRBV27 combines with J gene TRBJ2-5; D is unclear. The J call may be mistaken, given a closer DNA end match to TRBJ2-7. The CDR3 totals 11 residues. The V gene's germline CDR1 is MNHEY and CDR2 SMNVEV (reference sequence).

The chain couples TRBV18 to TRBJ1-1, with 9 bases aligning to TRBD1. The V gene end was trimmed by 4 bases and the J gene end by 0 bases; junction bases not matched to a gene: 12. Germline CDR1 KGHSH, CDR2 LQKENI. The CDR3 is 18 residues long. The CDR3 DNA is TGTGCCAGCTCACTCCAGGGGACAGGGATAACCTTGAACACTGAAGCTTTCTTT. It is translated as CASSLQGTGITLNTEAFF.

The chain is built from TRBV5-5 and TRBJ2-7; 9 positions match TRBD2. CDR3 length: 15 amino acids. Germline V gene lookup returns CDR1 SGHKS and CDR2 YYEKEE (reference sequence). V lost 5 bases to trimming and J lost 2 bases; unmatched junction nucleotides: 8. CDR3 nucleotide sequence: TGTGCCAGCAGTCGAAGCGGGGGGATGACCTACGAGCAGTACTTC. Encoded protein: CASSRSGGMTYEQYF.

The V and J genes are TRBV28 and TRBJ1-1, with D uncertain. CDR1 and CDR2 (germline): MDHEN, SYDVKM. The CDR3 covers 14 residues. The V end lost 6 bases, the J end lost 4 bases, and 15 bases lay between the germline ends. This chain's CDR3 is CASSPLRPGTEAFF. The CDR3 nucleotides read TGTGCCAGCAGCCCCCTCCGACCGGGCACTGAAGCTTTCTTT.

A few counts support this clone. The V and J genes are TRBV2 and TRBJ2-1; 9 positions match TRBD1. J lost 2 bases, V lost 6 bases, and 5 bases had no gene match. Germline V gives CDR1 SNHLY, CDR2 FYNNEI. This CDR3 comprises 15 residues. As DNA, the CDR3 is TGTGCCAGCAGATCGGGACAGGGTACCTACAATGAGCAGTTCTTC. As protein: CASRSGQGTYNEQFF.

This clone showed up just a few times. The CDR3: CASSPAWGGDEQFF. For the CDR3, the DNA is TGTGCCAGCAGCCCCGCATGGGGCGGCGATGAGCAGTTCTTC. The J gene is TRBJ2-1, the V gene TRBV7-3; possible D gene TRBD1, 5 bases. CDR3 size: 14 residues. Trimming took off 5 bases at V and 8 bases at J, with 16 bases between the two ends. Germline V gives CDR1 SGHTA, CDR2 FQGTGA.

The chain combines TRBV29-1 with TRBJ2-1; TRBD1 matches 10 bases. Trimming at V came to 0 bases and at J to 10 bases, leaving 9 bases not matched to a gene. This CDR3 has 15 residues. Germline values: CDR1 SQVTM, CDR2 ANQGSEA. CDR3 sequence (DNA): TGCAGCGTTGAAGATAGGGGACAGGGGTCAGGGGAGCAGTTCTTC. Its translation is CSVEDRGQGSGEQFF.

The genes are TRBV7-8 and TRBJ2-7, with D uncertain. CDR1 is SGHVS and CDR2 is FQNEAQ in the germline V gene. The CDR3 covers 13 residues. V was shortened by 4 bases and J by 3 bases, with 10 bases between the two germline ends. CDR3 region: CASSSPPNYEQYF. The CDR3 bases are TGTGCCAGCAGCTCCCCTCCTAACTACGAGCAGTACTTC.

This chain links TRBV27 with TRBJ2-1; 7 bases line up with TRBD1. The CDR3 spans 15 residues. With 5 bases clipped from V and 6 bases from J, the junction kept 10 bases outside the gene matches. CDR1 and CDR2 (germline): MNHEY, SMNVEV (reference sequence). The CDR3 sequence is CASSQTGMFRNEQFF. The DNA of the CDR3 is TGTGCCAGCAGTCAGACAGGGATGTTTCGCAATGAGCAGTTCTTC.

This chain connects TRBV28 to TRBJ2-3; 11 nucleotides align to TRBD2. The CDR3 runs to 16 residues. Germline-derived CDR1 and CDR2 are MDHEN and SYDVKM. J lost 3 bases, V lost 2 bases, and 4 bases had no gene match. DNA of the CDR3: TGTGCCAGCAGTTTAACTAGCGGGAGTTCGACAGATACGCAGTATTTT. Translating gives CASSLTSGSSTDTQYF.

The chain uses TRBV30 and TRBJ2-5; D not resolved. The germline V gene encodes CDR1 GTSNPN and CDR2 SVGIG (reference sequence). This CDR3 is 13 amino acids long. The V end lost 2 bases, the J end lost 5 bases, and 12 bases lay between the germline ends. DNA for the CDR3: TGTGCCTGGAGTTGGGCCGTCTGGGAGACCCAGTACTTC. Encoded protein: CAWSWAVWETQYF.

Only one count was recorded for this clone. The chain has TRBV7-8 and TRBJ2-7; no firm D call. The CDR3 is 16 amino acids. The V gene lost 6 bases and the J gene lost 3 bases, with 21 bases spanning the gap. Germline V gene lookup returns CDR1 SGHVS and CDR2 FQNEAQ. This CDR3 reads CASSLTSGSIIYEQYF. Here the CDR3 DNA reads TGTGCCAGCAGTCTCACTTCAGGCTCGATCATCTACGAGCAGTACTTC.

This clone was counted between two and nine times. The CDR3 is CASSEAPGGLGGFYF. DNA for the CDR3: TGTGCCAGCAGTGAAGCCCCAGGGGGTCTTGGGGGATTTTACTTC. The V and J genes are TRBV2 and TRBJ2-4; 7 positions agree with TRBD1. Germline lookup yields CDR1 SNHLY and CDR2 FYNNEI. V was clipped by 0 bases and J by 16 bases; unmatched bases: 15. The CDR3 is 15 amino acids.

This rearrangement joins TRBV14 to TRBJ2-3, with TRBD2 identical over 7 bases. CDR1 and CDR2 from the germline V gene are SGHDN and FVKESK. CDR3 length: 15 amino acids. With V trimmed by 4 bases and J by 8 bases, 12 bases remained unmatched. The CDR3 DNA sequence: TGTGCCAGCAGCCCCGAGAACCTTCTAGCGGTTACGCAGTATTTT. This sequence encodes CASSPENLLAVTQYF.

The chain employs TRBV27 and TRBJ1-5; D is perhaps TRBD1 (6 bases). With 7 bases removed from V and 7 bases from J, the gap between germline ends came to 17 bases. The V gene's germline CDR1 is MNHEY and CDR2 SMNVEV (reference sequence). The CDR3 consists of 14 residues. This CDR3 is CASNIRGFGQPQHF. The CDR3 DNA reads as TGTGCCAGCAACATCAGGGGTTTTGGGCAGCCCCAGCATTTT.

This chain links TRBV19 with TRBJ2-1, with 13 bases identical to TRBD2. In germline, CDR1 is LNHDA, CDR2 SQIVND (reference sequence). This CDR3 has 15 amino acids. V was pared by 1 base and J by 10 bases, with 4 bases of the junction left unmatched. CDR3 sequence reads: CASSIGGLAGYEQFF. In DNA form, the CDR3 reads TGTGCCAGTAGTATAGGGGGACTAGCGGGATACGAGCAGTTCTTC.

This clone was recorded only once. V is TRBV15 and J is TRBJ2-5; D perhaps matches TRBD2 (7 bases). V gave up 0 bases and J gave up 7 bases, with 15 bases separating them. The CDR3 loop spans 15 amino acids. Germline V CDR1 and CDR2: LNHNV, YYDKDF (reference sequence). Written as DNA, the CDR3 is TGTGCCACCAGCAGAGAGGGGGGGCCCCGAGGGACCCAGTACTTC. It codes for CATSREGGPRGTQYF.

The chain combines TRBV20-1 with TRBJ2-7; D gene uncertain. The CDR3 spans 11 residues. The V end was cut by 0 bases, the J end by 2 bases, with 2 bases between. Germline CDR1 DFQATT, CDR2 SNEGSKA (reference sequence). This CDR3 reads CSARDAYEQYF. The CDR3 coding sequence is TGCAGTGCTAGAGACGCCTACGAGCAGTACTTC.

The gene calls are TRBV15 and TRBJ2-1; D gene uncertain. Deletions cut 1 base from V and 4 bases from J, with 8 bases between. Germline V CDR1 and CDR2: LNHNV, YYDKDF (reference sequence). This CDR3 region has 14 residues. CDR3 sequence (DNA): TGTGCCACCAGCAGAGTTAGTTTGTACAATGAGCAGTTCTTC. Amino acids: CATSRVSLYNEQFF. The entire variable domain, with the rest obtained from reference TRBV15 and TRBJ2-1, is as follows: DAMVIQNPRYQVTQFGKPVTLSCSQTLNHNVMYWYQQKSSQAPKLLFHYYDKDFNNEADTPDNFQSRRPNTSFCFLDIRSPGLGDTAMYLCATSRVSLYNEQFFGPGTRLTVL.

J is TRBJ1-1 and V is TRBV2, with D possibly matching TRBD1 (5 bases). Germline-derived CDR1 and CDR2 are SNHLY and FYNNEI. The CDR3 totals 14 residues. Between the trimmed V and J ends, which lost 4 bases and 1 base, there was a span of 10 bases. Written as DNA, the CDR3 is TGTGCCAGCAGTGCAGACAGACAGAACACTGAAGCTTTCTTT. Protein sequence: CASSADRQNTEAFF.

This clone was observed a handful of times. The J gene is TRBJ2-1, the V gene TRBV5-1, with 8 bases identical to TRBD2. V shed 1 base, J shed 10 bases, and the junction held 7 bases outside the gene matches. This CDR3 has 14 residues. Germline V gives CDR1 SGHRS, CDR2 YFSETQ. This chain's CDR3 is CASSLLREAREQFF. In DNA form, the CDR3 reads TGCGCCAGCAGCTTGTTGCGGGAGGCCCGAGAGCAGTTCTTC.

This sequence joins TRBV12-5 and TRBJ2-2; 10 nucleotides align to TRBD1. Germline V gene sequence: CDR1 LGHNT, CDR2 FRNRAP. The CDR3 spans 19 residues. After removal of 4 bases from V and 3 bases from J, the junction contained 14 bases not matched to a gene. CDR3 residues: CASGSLRTGGVWDTGELFF. CDR3 nucleotides: TGTGCTAGTGGTTCATTACGGACAGGGGGAGTATGGGACACCGGGGAGCTGTTTTTT.

The rearrangement joins TRBV25-1 to TRBJ2-1; 11 positions agree with TRBD2. The CDR3 runs to 14 residues. Trimming took 5 bases from V and 5 from J; bases not matched to a gene: 2. CDR1 is MGHDK and CDR2 is SYGVNS in the germline V gene. CDR3 nucleotide sequence: TGTGCCAGCAGTTTAGCGGGAGGGAACAATGAGCAGTTCTTC. Translation gives CASSLAGGNNEQFF.

In this sample, this clone turned up a few times. In nucleotides, the CDR3 is TGTGCCAGCAGCGGGACTAGCGGGAGGGCCGGGAACACCGGGGAGCTGTTTTTT. Residues: CASSGTSGRAGNTGELFF. This rearrangement joins TRBV5-4 to TRBJ2-2; 16 nucleotides align to TRBD2. CDR3 size: 18 residues. CDR1 is SGHNT, CDR2 YYREEE, per germline (reference sequence). Trimming cost V 4 bases and J 1 base; bases outside gene matches: 4.